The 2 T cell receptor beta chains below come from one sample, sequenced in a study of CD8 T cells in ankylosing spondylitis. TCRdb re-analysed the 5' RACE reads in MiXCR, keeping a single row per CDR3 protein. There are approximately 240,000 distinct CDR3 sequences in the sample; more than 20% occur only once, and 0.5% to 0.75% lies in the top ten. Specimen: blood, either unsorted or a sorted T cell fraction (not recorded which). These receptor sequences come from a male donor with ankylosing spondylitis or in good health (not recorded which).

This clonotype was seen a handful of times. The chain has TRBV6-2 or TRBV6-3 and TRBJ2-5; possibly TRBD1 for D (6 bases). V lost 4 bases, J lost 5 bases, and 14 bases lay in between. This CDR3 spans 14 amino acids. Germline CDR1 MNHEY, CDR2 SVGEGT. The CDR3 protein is CASSSPTGYETQYF. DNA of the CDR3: TGTGCCAGCAGTTCCCCAACAGGGTACGAGACCCAGTACTTC.

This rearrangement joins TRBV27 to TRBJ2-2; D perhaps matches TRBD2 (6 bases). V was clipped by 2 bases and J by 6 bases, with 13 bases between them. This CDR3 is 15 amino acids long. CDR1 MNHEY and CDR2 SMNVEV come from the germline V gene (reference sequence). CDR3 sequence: CASSLGTGGPGELFF. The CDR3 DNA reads TGTGCCAGCAGTTTAGGGACTGGTGGTCCCGGGGAGCTGTTTTTT.